The T cell receptor beta chain under discussion was sequenced for a study of identical twins' blood T cells. Study-wide results and caveats: V gene usage reportedly matched far better within twin pairs than unrelated donors. Abundant TCRbeta CDR3s overlapped more between twins than with unrelated donors.

As regards this clonotype: Antigen specificity is unknown.

The germline CDR1 and CDR2 sequences are SGHRS and YFSETQ. Trimming shortened V by 0 bases and J by 2 bases, and 2 bases separated the two germline ends. The CDR3 is 13 amino acids. TCRdb recomputed calls from the 5' RACE reads with MiXCR, one row per CDR3 protein. The sample has around 380,000 distinct CDR3 sequences; roughly 31% are singletons. Sample: PBMCs. The TCR comes from a woman aged 18-55 years in good health. This sequence joins TRBV5-1 and TRBJ2-2; D is undetermined. The CDR3: CASSLDNTGELFF. CDR3 DNA: TGCGCCAGCAGCTTGGATAACACCGGGGAGCTGTTTTTT.